This TCR beta chain was identified in a study of blood T cells in healthy people across ages. Study observations and caveats: Both higher diversity and more naive CD4+ cells marked long-lived donors when set against aged donors. TCR beta diversity per million T cells fell roughly linearly with age.

A J-beta primer mix and a sample-barcoded 5' primer were used in a second PCR of about 6 to 12 cycles. Tags on each cDNA molecule came from a template-switch adaptor with 12 random nucleotides. Every sample gave at least 2.5 million paired-end reads containing CDR3. MiXCR, applied by TCRdb to the 5' RACE reads, yields one record per CDR3 protein. This table holds around 1,600,000 distinct CDR3 sequences, about 45% found once. The CDR3 length is 12 residues. Germline V lookup: CDR1 ENHRY, CDR2 SYGVKD. V was trimmed by 11 bases and J by 4 bases, leaving 11 bases between them. Note on this clonotype: Its cognate antigen is unknown.

This chain uses TRBV10-3 with TRBJ1-4; weak D call: TRBD1 (5 bases). What was sequenced was blood. This TCR came from a woman aged 18-29 years in good health. CDR3 loop: CASGHRNEKLFF. The DNA of the CDR3 is TGTGCCTCTGGACACCGTAATGAAAAACTGTTTTTT.